The table lists the clone carrying this T cell receptor (beta chain) with many counts. In terms of age and location, participants ranged from roughly 18 to 89 years and lived in under 30 US areas. Each participant's cohort was designated according to participant-reported clinical history. The sample originates from a study of blood T cell repertoires in COVID-19. In the study overall: T cells, B-cell-depleted T cells, or PBMCs supplied cDNA or gDNA.

The CDR3 runs to 14 residues. Germline CDR1 and CDR2: ENHRY and SYGVKD. The V end was cut by 5 bases, the J end by 4 bases, with 14 bases between. Methods used by the authors: Amplified reference gene primers provided the basis for estimating nucleated cell counts. Only in-frame clones appear in the TCRdb table, and some are missing; sequencing was by immunoSEQ multiplex PCR. V, J and clone size are taken as reported in that table, and D and trimming were inferred from the DNA itself. The table lists 200,000 to 300,000 clones, around nine tenths of them singletons, with about 2.6% in the top ten. Sequencing input: PBMCs or T cells enriched from blood (not recorded which). The clonotype comes from a woman between 18 and 30 years old who had recovered from COVID-19. The rearrangement links TRBV10-3 to TRBJ1-2; TRBD1 might be the D (6 bases). The CDR3 spells CAISRTERRYGYTF. The CDR3 DNA reads as TGTGCCATCAGTCGGACAGAGCGACGCTATGGCTACACCTTC.